The rows below give T cell receptor beta chains drawn from one sample of a study of T cell changes during pregnancy in multiple sclerosis. Here immunoSEQ multiplex PCR was the method, and the copy in TCRdb shows in-frame clones only, minus some. The table includes under 80,000 clones, around 94% detected once. Sequenced here: peripheral blood, sampled in the third trimester of pregnancy. These receptors were taken from a female donor with multiple sclerosis, enrolled in a pregnancy study. Each CDR3 is given with its conserved first and last residue. Fields, in order: clone size, V gene, D gene, J gene, CDR3 protein, CDR3 DNA. D genes are given only for firm matches. Only some rows state a clone size, as once, few, many or a class for expanded clones.

size: .; V: TRBV9; D: TRBD1; J: TRBJ2-7; CDR3: CASSVDGTGTTYEQYF; DNA: TGTGCCAGCAGCGTAGATGGGACAGGGACTACCTACGAGCAGTACTTC
size: .; V: TRBV4-3; D: .; J: TRBJ2-3; CDR3: CASSQGALVITDTQYF; DNA: TGCGCCAGCAGCCAAGGAGCTCTTGTTATCACAGATACGCAGTATTTT
size: .; V: TRBV29-1; D: .; J: TRBJ1-1; CDR3: CSAEGQSNTEAFF; DNA: TGCAGCGCTGAGGGGCAGTCGAACACTGAAGCTTTCTTT
size: .; V: TRBV6-1; D: .; J: TRBJ2-1; CDR3: CAVNSYSYNEQFF; DNA: TGTGCCGTCAACTCCTACTCCTACAATGAGCAGTTCTTC
size: .; V: TRBV5-4; D: TRBD1; J: TRBJ1-2; CDR3: CASSPGTGAGGYTF; DNA: TGTGCCAGCAGCCCCGGGACAGGGGCCGGTGGCTACACCTTC
size: .; V: TRBV5-4; D: .; J: TRBJ2-5; CDR3: CASSLAQGRETQYF; DNA: TGTGCCAGCAGCTTGGCTCAGGGCCGGGAGACCCAGTACTTC
size: .; V: TRBV7-3; D: TRBD2; J: TRBJ2-1; CDR3: CASSLAGGDNEQFF; DNA: TGTGCCAGCAGCTTGGCGGGGGGAGACAATGAGCAGTTCTTC
size: once; V: TRBV7-9; D: TRBD2; J: TRBJ2-5; CDR3: CASSPQGGGVARETQYF; DNA: TGTGCCAGCAGCCCCCAGGGTGGGGGGGTAGCGAGAGAGACCCAGTACTTC
size: .; V: TRBV11-2; D: TRBD1; J: TRBJ2-7; CDR3: CASSPGTGRLYEQYF; DNA: TGTGCCAGCAGCCCCGGGACAGGTCGCCTCTACGAGCAGTACTTC
size: many; V: TRBV6-5; D: .; J: TRBJ2-7; CDR3: CASSLRDQRAGYEQYF; DNA: TGTGCCAGCAGTTTGAGAGACCAGAGGGCTGGCTACGAGCAGTACTTC
size: .; V: TRBV4-2; D: .; J: TRBJ2-3; CDR3: CASSQLGGTQYF; DNA: TGTGCCAGCAGTCAACTAGGGGGTACGCAGTATTTT
size: .; V: TRBV7-2; D: .; J: TRBJ2-3; CDR3: CASSLGGWRDTQYF; DNA: TGTGCCAGCAGCTTAGGGGGCTGGCGCGATACGCAGTATTTT
size: .; V: TRBV7-2; D: TRBD2; J: TRBJ2-7; CDR3: CASSLEGLAGAEQYF; DNA: TGTGCCAGCAGCTTAGAGGGACTAGCGGGGGCCGAGCAGTACTTC
size: .; V: TRBV7-9; D: TRBD1; J: TRBJ1-4; CDR3: CASTIYGTGGGKLFF; DNA: TGTGCCAGCACCATATATGGGACAGGGGGCGGGAAACTGTTTTTT
size: once; V: TRBV5-6; D: .; J: TRBJ2-5; CDR3: CASSNRDFQETQYF; DNA: TGTGCCAGCAGCAACCGGGACTTCCAAGAGACCCAGTACTTC
size: .; V: TRBV14; D: .; J: TRBJ2-3; CDR3: CASSQETRDSTDTQYF; DNA: TGTGCCAGCAGCCAAGAGACAAGGGACTCCACAGATACGCAGTATTTT
size: .; V: TRBV19; D: .; J: TRBJ1-2; CDR3: CASSRRNRDDYGYTF; DNA: TGTGCCAGTAGCCGACGGAACAGGGACGACTATGGCTACACCTTC
size: .; V: TRBV15; D: TRBD2; J: TRBJ2-3; CDR3: CATTKSGGNPDTQYF; DNA: TGTGCCACCACAAAGAGCGGGGGGAACCCAGATACGCAGTATTTT
size: .; V: TRBV18; D: .; J: TRBJ1-4; CDR3: CASSPLSQNEKLFF; DNA: TGTGCCAGCTCACCACTAAGCCAAAATGAAAAACTGTTTTTT
size: .; V: TRBV5-6; D: .; J: TRBJ2-3; CDR3: CASSWGRGDTQYF; DNA: TGTGCCAGCAGCTGGGGGCGTGGGGATACGCAGTATTTT
size: .; V: TRBV4-2; D: .; J: TRBJ1-3; CDR3: CASRPTGRDTGNTIYF; DNA: TGTGCCAGCAGGCCGACAGGCCGGGACACTGGAAACACCATATATTTT
size: .; V: TRBV15; D: .; J: TRBJ2-4; CDR3: CATSRETQGNIQYF; DNA: TGTGCCACCAGCAGAGAGACACAGGGAAACATTCAGTACTTC
size: .; V: TRBV4-2; D: .; J: TRBJ1-4; CDR3: CASSQDPPSGSGSTNEKLFF; DNA: TGTGCCAGCAGCCAAGATCCCCCCTCTGGGAGCGGATCAACTAATGAAAAACTGTTTTTT
size: .; V: TRBV5-4; D: .; J: TRBJ2-4; CDR3: CASSLEEGETKNIQYF; DNA: TGTGCCAGCAGCTTGGAAGAGGGTGAGACCAAAAACATTCAGTACTTC
size: .; V: TRBV7-2; D: .; J: TRBJ2-2; CDR3: CASSLLAGVTGELFF; DNA: TGTGCCAGCAGCTTATTGGCAGGGGTAACCGGGGAGCTGTTTTTT
size: .; V: TRBV5-4; D: .; J: TRBJ2-7; CDR3: CASSRSVSQLLSYEQYF; DNA: TGTGCCAGCAGCCGCTCCGTTTCACAGCTCCTCTCCTACGAGCAGTACTTC
size: .; V: TRBV2; D: TRBD2; J: TRBJ2-2; CDR3: CASTGLAGNTGELFF; DNA: TGTGCCAGCACTGGACTAGCGGGGAACACCGGGGAGCTGTTTTTT
size: .; V: TRBV7-8; D: .; J: TRBJ1-2; CDR3: CASSPAIGLLTYGYTF; DNA: TGTGCCAGCAGCCCCGCAATCGGACTACTTACCTATGGCTACACCTTC
size: .; V: TRBV21-1; D: .; J: TRBJ1-1; CDR3: CASSPTGKRMNTEAFF; DNA: TGTGCCAGCAGCCCCACAGGGAAGAGGATGAACACTGAAGCTTTCTTT
size: .; V: TRBV19; D: .; J: TRBJ1-4; CDR3: CASSIERNEKLFF; DNA: TGTGCCAGTAGTATAGAACGGAATGAAAAACTGTTTTTT
size: .; V: TRBV19; D: .; J: TRBJ1-2; CDR3: CASSIGQLYGYTF; DNA: TGTGCCAGTAGTATAGGACAGCTCTATGGCTACACCTTC
size: .; V: TRBV5-8; D: .; J: TRBJ2-3; CDR3: CASSLKGHSSTDTQYF; DNA: TGTGCCAGCAGCTTGAAAGGACATTCTAGCACAGATACGCAGTATTTT